The rows below give T cell receptor beta chains drawn from one sample of a study of shared clonotypes between healthy human individuals. Produced via immunoSEQ multiplex PCR; TCRdb's table is partial and in-frame only. The sample lists about 2.3 million clones; about 92% were seen once. Sequencing was carried out using naive CD4+ T cells from PBMCs. These receptors were obtained from a man aged 18 to 30 in good health. Some clones in this sample may be carry-over from other donors' samples. Both conserved end residues are part of each CDR3.

TRBV5-6	TRBJ2-1	CASSFRVIEQFF
TRBV7-9	TRBJ1-2	CASSLRGRGYGYTF
TRBV27	TRBJ1-4	CASSPRSAEKLFF
TRBV29-1	TRBJ1-1	CSVGSSLNTEAFF
TRBV29-1	TRBJ2-2	CSVEDPPGSRDTGELFF
TRBV5-1	TRBJ2-7	CASSVSGGPAYEQYF
TRBV7-2	TRBJ1-1	CASSLGQGNTEAFF
TRBV19	TRBJ2-1	CASATGLAGIYNEQFF
TRBV4-1	TRBJ1-6	CASSQPRGGVGLPLHF
TRBV30	TRBJ2-5	CAWSKKRQETQYF
TRBV2	TRBJ1-2	CASSNTGLENGYTF
TRBV7-2	TRBJ2-7	CASSPGTGDYEQYF
TRBV9	TRBJ2-7	CASSPGGSSEQYF
TRBV19	TRBJ1-1	CATLGGPVNTEAFF
TRBV7-2	TRBJ2-1	CASSLASWGDDEQFF
TRBV6-1	TRBJ2-7	CASRPSSYEQYF
TRBV28	TRBJ1-5	CASKDPGQGPHF
TRBV2	TRBJ1-3	CASSVNGGGNTIYF
TRBV5-1	TRBJ1-2	CASSFSAGAGGYTF
TRBV5-1	TRBJ2-1	CASNPSGSSYNEQFF
TRBV2	TRBJ2-7	CASSDSSSAKYEQYF
TRBV5-1	TRBJ2-5	CASKRLTEETQYF
TRBV28	TRBJ1-4	CASSFGHLSTNEGFF
TRBV5-1	TRBJ1-5	CASSLKDGNQPQHF
TRBV4-1	TRBJ1-2	CASSQDGREVRGYTF
TRBV5-1	TRBJ2-5	CASSPGQRQETQYF
TRBV19	TRBJ1-1	CASSIWGREGHTEAFF
TRBV28	TRBJ1-5	CASSEPGAKNQPQHF
TRBV9	TRBJ2-5	CAGSFSGTLGETQYF
TRBV7-8	TRBJ2-3	CASSPMSSSDTQYF
TRBV30	NA	CAWSPTGNEQYF
TRBV2	TRBJ2-3	CASSPSGLAGTDTQYF
TRBV6-5	TRBJ2-2	CASRRPGQGTGELFF
TRBV2	TRBJ2-3	CASSEGVAKDTQYF
TRBV20-1	TRBJ1-2	CSVETNYGYTF
TRBV5-6	TRBJ2-3	CASSTGDRATDTQYF
TRBV27	TRBJ1-2	CASSLEQGWGGYTF
TRBV18	TRBJ2-7	CASSPQGQSYEQYF
TRBV9	TRBJ2-5	CASSDPTGGETQYF
TRBV7-2	TRBJ2-7	CASSLAETSATRQYF
TRBV5-5	TRBJ2-7	CASSLGGRYEQYF
TRBV13	TRBJ1-1	CASSLTNTEAFF
TRBV5-1	TRBJ2-5	CASSWDSQGTETQYF
TRBV27	TRBJ2-1	CASSPGLPTYREQFF
TRBV7-2	TRBJ2-7	CASSPRSSYEQYF
TRBV10-3	TRBJ2-3	CATISGPYTDTQYF
TRBV5-1	TRBJ2-4	CASSPSPSIAKNIQYF
TRBV2	TRBJ1-5	CASSDRLTQNQPQHF
TRBV25-1	TRBJ2-1	CASSRVSTGQFF
TRBV20-1	TRBJ2-1	CSAPLGIEQFF
TRBV5-1	TRBJ2-3	CASNTGSLAGGFGADTQYF
TRBV7-2	TRBJ2-5	CASSPRRTSGGYQETQYF
TRBV4-1	TRBJ1-1	CASSQVGRLGPMNTEAFF
TRBV28	TRBJ2-7	CASSWVGTSIEQYF
TRBV6-4	TRBJ1-5	CASSEQWDQPQHF
TRBV7-9	TRBJ1-1	CASSLVTEKAFF
TRBV2	TRBJ2-2	CASSDRRPGELFF
TRBV6-5	TRBJ2-5	CASSYSGVYQETQYF
TRBV5-1	TRBJ1-2	CASRRVDSLSYGYTF
TRBV5-6	TRBJ1-2	CASSLGQFNYGYTF